The next 30 T cell receptor beta chains were all read from a single sample in a study of blood T cell repertoires in COVID-19. Data came from immunoSEQ multiplex PCR; TCRdb stores just in-frame clones and leaves some out. The sample shows roughly 250,000 clones, about 90% of them seen only once. The sequencing sample was made of PBMCs or T cells enriched from blood (not recorded which). The receptors stem from a human donor in a cohort exposed to, infected with or recovered from COVID-19 (not recorded which). The donor label of this sample is uncertain.

V gene TRBV19 combines with J gene TRBJ2-5; D not resolved. V was shortened by 3 bases and J by 1 base, with 6 bases between the two germline ends. CDR1 LNHDA and CDR2 SQIVND come from the germline V gene (reference sequence). The CDR3 consists of 13 residues. This chain's CDR3 is CASSIQVQETQYF. The CDR3, as DNA: TGTGCCAGTAGTATTCAGGTCCAAGAGACCCAGTACTTC.

This rearrangement joins TRBV10-3 to TRBJ1-5, with TRBD1 matching 8 bases. The CDR3 has 16 residues. Germline CDR1 reads ENHRY; CDR2 reads SYGVKD. V was pared by 0 bases and J by 4 bases, with 5 bases of the junction left unmatched. The CDR3 DNA is TGTGCCATCAGTGAGTCTGGGCAGGGGGCGAATCAGCCCCAGCATTTT. Protein sequence: CAISESGQGANQPQHF.

The chain links TRBV30 to TRBJ2-5; D remains ambiguous. The length of the CDR3 is 13 residues. Between the trimmed V and J ends, which lost 3 bases and 3 bases, there was a span of 11 bases. Germline V gene data show CDR1 as GTSNPN and CDR2 as SVGIG (reference sequence). CDR3 loop: CAWSVGWEETQYF. Written as DNA, the CDR3 is TGTGCCTGGAGCGTCGGGTGGGAAGAGACCCAGTACTTC.

The CDR3, as DNA: TGTGCCAGTAGTGTGGGCCCCGGGGCTGAAGCTTTCTTT. This encodes CASSVGPGAEAFF. The chain recombines TRBV19 with TRBJ1-1; the D is unclear. Trimming took off 5 bases at V and 6 bases at J, with 13 bases between the two ends. Germline V gene sequence: CDR1 LNHDA, CDR2 SQIVND (reference sequence). The CDR3 length is 13 residues.

CDR3 nucleotides: TGTGCCAGCAGCTTACACGCCGGGACTAGCGGAGCTGCTAGCTCCTACGAGCAGTACTTC. Protein sequence: CASSLHAGTSGAASSYEQYF. The rearrangement joins TRBV7-8 to TRBJ2-7; 11 nucleotides agree with TRBD2. The CDR3 has 20 amino acids. Germline-derived CDR1 and CDR2 are SGHVS and FQNEAQ. Unmatched junction bases numbered 15, after V lost 2 bases and J lost 0 bases.

The chain uses TRBV2 and TRBJ2-5; no clear D. The CDR3 length is 12 residues. Germline lookup yields CDR1 SNHLY and CDR2 FYNNEI. V dropped 1 base and J dropped 7 bases, with 7 bases sitting between them. The CDR3 loop is CASSEGVWTQYF. The DNA of the CDR3 is TGTGCCAGCAGTGAAGGAGTTTGGACCCAGTACTTC. Full variable domain (missing parts from reference TRBV2 and TRBJ2-5): EPEVTQTPSHQVTQMGQEVILRCVPISNHLYFYWYRQILGQKVEFLVSFYNNEISEKSEIFDDQFSVERPDGSNFTLKIRSTKLEDSAMYFCASSEGVWTQYFGPGTRLLVL.

The chain combines TRBV5-5 with TRBJ1-4; 7 positions match TRBD1. This CDR3 spans 16 amino acids. The ends lost 0 bases at V and 5 bases at J; junction bases unmatched: 7. Germline V gene lookup returns CDR1 SGHKS and CDR2 YYEKEE (reference sequence). The CDR3 region has the DNA TGTGCCAGCAGCTTGGAATCGGGCAGGGGGAATGAAAAACTGTTTTTT. This translates into CASSLESGRGNEKLFF.

The V and J genes are TRBV2 and TRBJ1-2; D perhaps matches TRBD1 (5 bases). The germline CDR1 and CDR2 sequences are SNHLY and FYNNEI. V gave up 2 bases and J gave up 7 bases, with 17 bases separating them. This CDR3 spans 15 amino acids. CDR3 nucleotides: TGTGCCAGCAGTGAACTCATAGGGGTGGTCGGTGGCTACACCTTC. It specifies CASSELIGVVGGYTF.

As concerns this clone: One end of the junction is discordant with germline, which a read error may explain. V is TRBV2 and J is TRBJ2-5; 10 nucleotides match TRBD1. From germline, CDR1 is SNHLY and CDR2 FYNNEI. This CDR3 has 16 residues. CDR3 nucleotide sequence: TGTGCCAGCAGCGAAGCAGGGACAGGGGATCGAGAGACCCAGTACTTC. This sequence encodes CASSEAGTGDRETQYF.

This clone was observed a few times. The chain has TRBV7-3 and TRBJ2-3, with D possibly being TRBD1 (6 bases). Germline CDR1 SGHTA, CDR2 FQGTGA. V shed 5 bases and J shed 6 bases, with 18 bases lying between them. The CDR3 runs 15 residues. The CDR3 bases are TGTGCCAGCAGCCCTACGTCAGGGGCGCTGGATACGCAGTATTTT. Translating it yields CASSPTSGALDTQYF. Drawing the rest from reference TRBV7-3 and TRBJ2-3, the complete variable domain is GAGVSQTPSNKVTEKGKYVELRCDPISGHTALYWYRQSLGQGPEFLIYFQGTGAADDSGLPNDRFFAVRPEGSVSTLKIQRTERGDSAVYLCASSPTSGALDTQYFGPGTRLTVL.

The chain links TRBV30 to TRBJ1-5, with D possibly matching TRBD1 (6 bases). Between the trimmed V and J ends, which lost 2 bases and 9 bases, there was a span of 14 bases. CDR3 size: 13 residues. Looked up from germline, CDR1 is GTSNPN and CDR2 is SVGIG (reference sequence). Here the CDR3 reads CAWSSGVGAPQHF. CDR3 DNA: TGTGCCTGGAGTTCAGGAGTGGGGGCGCCCCAGCATTTT.

The count of this clone is one. Other DNA sequences in this sample translate to the same CDR3. This chain uses TRBV24-1 with TRBJ1-5; perhaps TRBD1 as D (5 bases). V gave up 4 bases and J gave up 2 bases, with 11 bases separating them. Germline assignment: CDR1 KGHDR and CDR2 SFDVKD. CDR3 size: 15 residues. CDR3 DNA: TGTGCCACCAGTGAGGGGGGGGTTGGCAATCAGCCCCAGCATTTT. Translation gives CATSEGGVGNQPQHF.

CDR3 amino acids: CASSSVTYEQYF. DNA for the CDR3: TGTGCCAGCAGCTCCGTTACCTACGAGCAGTACTTC. The chain links TRBV12-3 or TRBV12-4 to TRBJ2-7; D unclear. V lost 6 bases to trimming and J lost 2 bases, with 8 bases between them. The CDR3 sequence is 12 residues long.

The genes are TRBV25-1 and TRBJ2-1; D perhaps matches TRBD1 (5 bases). CDR1 is MGHDK, CDR2 SYGVNS, per germline. Between the trimmed V and J ends, which lost 4 bases and 6 bases, there was a span of 10 bases. This CDR3 contains 13 residues. This CDR3 is CASSGTGPNEQFF. The CDR3 DNA follows: TGTGCCAGCAGTGGTACAGGACCCAATGAGCAGTTCTTC. The complete variable domain, with remaining parts taken from reference TRBV25-1 and TRBJ2-1, reads EADIYQTPRYLVIGTGKKITLECSQTMGHDKMYWYQQDPGMELHLIHYSYGVNSTEKGDLSSESTVSRIRTEHFPLTLESARPSHTSQYLCASSGTGPNEQFFGPGTRLTVL.

A single count supports this clone. The rearrangement joins TRBV19 to TRBJ2-2; possible D gene TRBD2, 5 bases. Germline V gene sequence: CDR1 LNHDA, CDR2 SQIVND (reference sequence). The CDR3 consists of 16 residues. The V end lost 5 bases, the J end lost 0 bases, and 13 bases lay between the germline ends. CDR3 sequence: CASSFIWGANTGELFF. The CDR3 DNA sequence: TGTGCCAGTAGTTTTATTTGGGGAGCGAACACCGGGGAGCTGTTTTTT. Full variable domain (missing parts from reference TRBV19 and TRBJ2-2): DGGITQSPKYLFRKEGQNVTLSCEQNLNHDAMYWYRQDPGQGLRLIYYSQIVNDFQKGDIAEGYSVSREKKESFPLTVTSAQKNPTAFYLCASSFIWGANTGELFFGEGSRLTVL.

The V gene is TRBV29-1, the J gene TRBJ1-1, with D perhaps TRBD1 (5 bases). The CDR3 runs 13 residues. CDR1 SQVTM and CDR2 ANQGSEA come from the germline V gene. Trimming took 6 bases from V and 0 from J, leaving 11 bases between them. The CDR3 coding sequence is TGCAGCGTCGGCAACAGGATGAACACTGAAGCTTTCTTT. Protein: CSVGNRMNTEAFF.

This rearrangement joins TRBV7-9 to TRBJ1-4; 9 nucleotides agree with TRBD1. V shed 5 bases and J 6 bases; nucleotides not matched to a gene: 16. Looked up from germline, CDR1 is SEHNR and CDR2 is FQNEAQ (reference sequence). The CDR3 has 18 residues. The CDR3 protein is CASSPNPRTGVYHEKLFF. In DNA form, the CDR3 reads TGTGCCAGCAGCCCAAACCCTAGGACAGGGGTCTATCATGAAAAACTGTTTTTT. The full variable domain, in which reference TRBV7-9 and TRBJ1-4 provide the parts outside the CDR3, is DTGVSQNPRHKITKRGQNVTFRCDPISEHNRLYWYRQTLGQGPEFLTYFQNEAQLEKSRLLSDRFSAERPKGSFSTLEIQRTEQGDSAMYLCASSPNPRTGVYHEKLFFGSGTQLSVL.

The rearrangement uses TRBV6-5 and TRBJ1-3; D remains unclear. The V gene lost 6 bases and the J gene lost 4 bases, with 13 bases spanning the gap. The CDR3 is 14 amino acids. Germline V gene data show CDR1 as MNHEY and CDR2 as SVGAGI. The CDR3 sequence is CASRTGDVGNTIYF. The CDR3 nucleotides read TGTGCCAGCAGGACCGGGGATGTCGGAAACACCATATATTTT.

This clone came up once. V and J are TRBV11-2 and TRBJ1-1; possibly TRBD1 for D (6 bases). CDR1 and CDR2 from the germline V gene are SGHAT and FQNNGV. Trimming removed 6 bases at V and 4 bases at J, with 15 bases between. The CDR3 is made up of 14 amino acids. The DNA of the CDR3 is TGTGCCAGCAGTCTTGTTCAGGGGAGCACTGAAGCTTTCTTT. Translating gives CASSLVQGSTEAFF.

This sequence joins TRBV12-5 and TRBJ1-5; tentative D call: TRBD1 (6 bases). V shed 0 bases and J shed 5 bases, with 14 bases lying between them. CDR3 length: 16 residues. The germline gives CDR1 LGHNT, CDR2 FRNRAP. The CDR3 DNA reads as TGTGCTAGTGGTTTGGTTCGGGACAAACAGGATCAGCCCCAGCATTTT. Its protein is CASGLVRDKQDQPQHF.

The chain is built from TRBV5-1 and TRBJ2-1; D gene uncertain. The CDR3 consists of 14 residues. Germline CDR1 SGHRS, CDR2 YFSETQ. Deletions cut 0 bases from V and 9 bases from J, with 13 bases between. For the CDR3, the DNA is TGCGCCAGCAGCTTGGGGGCTACCGCCGGTGAGCAGTTCTTC. This sequence encodes CASSLGATAGEQFF. The whole variable domain, remainder taken from reference TRBV5-1 and TRBJ2-1, is KAGVTQTPRYLIKTRGQQVTLSCSPISGHRSVSWYQQTPGQGLQFLFEYFSETQRNKGNFPGRFSGRQFSNSRSEMNVSTLELGDSALYLCASSLGATAGEQFFGPGTRLTVL.

The chain's CDR3 is CAISGSTGIQETQYF. In DNA form, the CDR3 reads TGTGCCATCAGTGGATCGACAGGGATCCAAGAGACCCAGTACTTC. The chain combines TRBV10-3 with TRBJ2-5; 7 nucleotides agree with TRBD1. In germline, CDR1 is ENHRY, CDR2 SYGVKD. Unmatched junction bases numbered 6, after V lost 4 bases and J lost 1 base. The CDR3 runs to 15 residues.

The rearrangement links TRBV9 to TRBJ1-1, with 7 bases fitting TRBD1. The V and J ends lost 4 bases and 3 bases, in that order; junction bases with no gene match: 9. This CDR3 contains 15 residues. Germline CDR1 is SGDLS and CDR2 is YYNGEE. CDR3 sequence: CASSLTTGLYTEAFF. The CDR3 nucleotides read TGTGCCAGCAGCTTAACGACAGGGCTGTACACTGAAGCTTTCTTT.

V and J are TRBV30 and TRBJ1-5; 9 bases match TRBD1. CDR3 length equals 15 residues. CDR1 is GTSNPN and CDR2 is SVGIG in the germline V gene (reference sequence). Unmatched junction bases numbered 10, after V lost 3 bases and J lost 7 bases. The CDR3 loop is CAWSDRGMGDQPQHF. The CDR3 region has the DNA TGTGCCTGGAGCGACAGGGGGATGGGTGACCAGCCCCAGCATTTT.

The chain couples TRBV12-3 or TRBV12-4 to TRBJ1-2, with 8 nucleotides matching TRBD1. Unmatched junction bases numbered 4, after V lost 4 bases and J lost 6 bases. This CDR3 has 13 amino acids. The CDR3 loop reads CASSWTGSDGYTF. In DNA form, the CDR3 reads TGTGCCAGCAGTTGGACAGGGAGTGATGGCTACACCTTC.

There are a few counts of this clone. This chain links TRBV9 with TRBJ2-1; possible D gene TRBD2, 5 bases. Trimming removed 0 bases from V and 2 bases from J, with 9 bases in between. CDR1 and CDR2 (germline): SGDLS, YYNGEE. The CDR3 is 15 residues long. The CDR3 bases are TGTGCCAGCAGCGTAGCGGCTAGCCCCTACAATGAGCAGTTCTTC. Translation: CASSVAASPYNEQFF.

The V call is TRBV12-5, the J call TRBJ1-5; D might be TRBD1 (6 bases). Trimming shortened V by 6 bases and J by 4 bases, and 16 bases separated the two germline ends. This CDR3 has 15 amino acids. Germline assignment: CDR1 LGHNT and CDR2 FRNRAP. The CDR3 region has the DNA TGTGCTAGTGGCCACGAGGGGGTCGTAAATCAGCCCCAGCATTTT. Amino acid sequence: CASGHEGVVNQPQHF.

V and J are TRBV14 and TRBJ2-7, with 7 bases matching TRBD1. This CDR3 region has 15 residues. J was trimmed by 4 bases and V by 4 bases; bases with no gene match: 10. Germline CDR1 reads SGHDN; CDR2 reads FVKESK. CDR3 sequence reads: CASSPKTGQTYEQYF. The CDR3 DNA reads TGTGCCAGCAGCCCGAAGACAGGGCAGACATACGAGCAGTACTTC.

The chain joins TRBV11-2 to TRBJ1-4; tentative D call: TRBD1 (6 bases). CDR1 is SGHAT, CDR2 FQNNGV, per germline. CDR3 size: 16 residues. V shed 1 base and J shed 7 bases, with 16 bases lying between them. The CDR3 nucleotides read TGTGCCAGCAGCTTAGGGCCAGGGGATTTCGGTGAAAAACTGTTTTTT. It is translated as CASSLGPGDFGEKLFF.

The chain carries TRBV7-9 and TRBJ1-2; TRBD1 aligns across 12 bases. The CDR3 totals 15 residues. Looked up from germline, CDR1 is SEHNR and CDR2 is FQNEAQ (reference sequence). The J segment lost 2 bases and the V segment lost 3 bases, leaving 1 base of the junction unmatched. CDR3 sequence reads: CASSLGTGGNYGYTF. DNA of the CDR3: TGTGCCAGCAGCTTGGGGACAGGGGGCAACTATGGCTACACCTTC.